The rows below give T cell receptor beta chains drawn from one sample of a study of patients and donors after allogeneic stem cell transplantation. TCRdb itself ran the RT-PCR reads through MiXCR, one entry per CDR3 protein. The table has around 240,000 distinct CDR3 sequences, around an eighth seen once; the top ten hold roughly 12%. Sequenced: blood, either unsorted or a sorted T cell fraction (not recorded which). These TCRs come from a human donor who was either an allogeneic HSCT recipient or a stem cell or donor lymphocyte infusion donor (not recorded which). It is not recorded whose cells these are; they may come from a transplant donor. The CDR3 runs from the conserved cysteine through the conserved F or W. The D gene is left open where the match is weak. The size field is filled for only some rows; it gives once, few, many or a size class.

j_call v_call clone_size d_call cdr3_nt cdr3_aa
TRBJ2-5 TRBV20-1 many TRBD2 TGCAGTGCTAGAGATGGACTAGGCCCCCAGGAGACCCAGTACTTC CSARDGLGPQETQYF
TRBJ2-2 TRBV30 - - TGTGCCGGGAGGGGGACAGCGAACACCGGGGAGCTGTTTTTT CAGRGTANTGELFF
TRBJ1-2 TRBV13 few - TGTGCCAGCAGCTTAGGCCAACAGTCCCCGTTGACCTTC CASSLGQQSPLTF
TRBJ2-7 TRBV5-1 few - TGCGCCAGCAGCTTCACACGACCCGGAGCCTACGAGCAGTACTTC CASSFTRPGAYEQYF
TRBJ2-7 TRBV20-1 few TRBD1 TGCAGTGCTAGGCCGGACAGGGGGAGATACGAGCAGTACTTC CSARPDRGRYEQYF
TRBJ2-2 TRBV11-3 many - TGTGCCAGCAGCTTAGGGGTGGCTGCCAGCACCGGGGAGCTGTTTTTT CASSLGVAASTGELFF
TRBJ2-1 TRBV5-1 many - TGCGCCAGCAGCTTGGTACAGGGCAATGAGCAGTTCTTC CASSLVQGNEQFF
TRBJ2-3 TRBV12-3/TRBV12-4 many - TGTGCCAGCACCCCTATGGGCAGGGGTAATACAGATACGCAGTATTTT CASTPMGRGNTDTQYF
TRBJ1-2 TRBV20-1 - TRBD1 TGCAGTGCTAGATTAGAGGACAGGGATGGCTACACCTTC CSARLEDRDGYTF
TRBJ2-3 TRBV5-1 - TRBD2 TGCGCCAGCAGCAACGGACTAGCGGGAGGGCCTAATACGCAGTATTTT CASSNGLAGGPNTQYF
TRBJ1-1 TRBV7-2 few TRBD1 TGTGCCAGCAGTTGGGACAGGGGGCTAAGGGATGCTTTCTTT CASSWDRGLRDAFF
TRBJ2-7 TRBV6-2/TRBV6-3 few - TGTGCCAGCAGTGATAGCGATCCCTACCGAGACGAGCAGTACTTC CASSDSDPYRDEQYF
TRBJ2-1 TRBV3-1 many TRBD2 TGTGCCAGCAGCCAAGATTCGGGGGGGTTCTACAATGAGCAGTTCTTC CASSQDSGGFYNEQFF
TRBJ2-1 TRBV21-1 few - TGTGCCAGCAGCAACACCTATTGGAGGGAGGAAGTCCTCTCCTACAATGAGCAGTTCTTC CASSNTYWREEVLSYNEQFF
TRBJ1-1 TRBV27 - - TGTGCCAGCAGTTGGGCGGCTAACACTGAAGCTTTCTTT CASSWAANTEAFF
TRBJ2-7 TRBV7-8 many TRBD2 TGTGCCAGCAGCCCCCACCACAGAGGCGGGAGGTGGTACGAGCAGTACTTC CASSPHHRGGRWYEQYF
TRBJ2-3 TRBV20-1 - TRBD2 TGCAGTGCCCAGGTCGGGCTAGCGGGAGTTTCAGATACGCAGTATTTT CSAQVGLAGVSDTQYF
TRBJ2-1 TRBV4-3 many TRBD1 TGCGCCAGCAGCCAAGATCCCCAGGGGGACAATGAGCAGTTCTTC CASSQDPQGDNEQFF
TRBJ2-7 TRBV29-1 - TRBD2 TGCAGCGCCAAGCGGGGGGGATTCCACGAGCAGTACTTC CSAKRGGFHEQYF
TRBJ2-1 TRBV24-1 few - TGTGCCACAGGGGCAGTAGATTACAATGAGCAGTTCTTC CATGAVDYNEQFF